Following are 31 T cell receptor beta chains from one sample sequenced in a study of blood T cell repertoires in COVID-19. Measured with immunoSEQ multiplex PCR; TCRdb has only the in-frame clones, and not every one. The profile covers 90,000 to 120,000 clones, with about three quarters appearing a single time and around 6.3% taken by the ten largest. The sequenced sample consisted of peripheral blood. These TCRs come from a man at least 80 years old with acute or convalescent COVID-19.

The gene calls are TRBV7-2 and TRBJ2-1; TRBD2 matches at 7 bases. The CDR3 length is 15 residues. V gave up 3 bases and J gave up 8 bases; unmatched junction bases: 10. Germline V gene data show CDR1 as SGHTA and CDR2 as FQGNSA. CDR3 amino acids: CASSFRASGKDEQFF. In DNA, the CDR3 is TGTGCCAGCAGCTTTCGGGCTAGCGGAAAGGATGAGCAGTTCTTC.

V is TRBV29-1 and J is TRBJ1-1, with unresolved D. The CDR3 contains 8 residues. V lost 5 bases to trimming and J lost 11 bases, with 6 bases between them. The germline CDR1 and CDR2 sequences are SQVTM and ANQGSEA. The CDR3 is CSVTGAFF. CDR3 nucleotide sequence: TGCAGCGTTACGGGGGCTTTCTTT. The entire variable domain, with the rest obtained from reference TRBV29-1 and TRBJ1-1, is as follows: SAVISQKPSRDICQRGTSLTIQCQVDSQVTMMFWYRQQPGQSLTLIATANQGSEATYESGFVIDKFPISRPNLTFSTLTVSNMSPEDSSIYLCSVTGAFFGQGTRLTVV.

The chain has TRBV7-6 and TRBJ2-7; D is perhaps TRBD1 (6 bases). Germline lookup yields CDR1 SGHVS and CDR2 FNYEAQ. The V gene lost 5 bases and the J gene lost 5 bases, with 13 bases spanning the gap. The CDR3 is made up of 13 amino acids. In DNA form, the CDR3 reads TGTGCCAGCAGCAATGCAGGGGTCCACGAGCAGTACTTC. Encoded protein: CASSNAGVHEQYF. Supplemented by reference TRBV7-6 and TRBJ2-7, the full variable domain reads GAGVSQSPRYKVTKRGQDVALRCDPISGHVSLYWYRQALGQGPEFLTYFNYEAQQDKSGLPNDRFSAERPEGSISTLTIQRTEQRDSAMYRCASSNAGVHEQYFGPGTRLTVT.

The CDR3, as DNA: TGCGCCAGCAGCCCAACAGGGGCTGGGAACATTCAGTACTTC. Its protein product is CASSPTGAGNIQYF. The rearrangement uses TRBV4-3 and TRBJ2-4; 7 bases map to TRBD1. After removal of 4 bases from V and 7 bases from J, the junction contained 7 bases not matched to a gene. The germline gives CDR1 LGHNA, CDR2 YSLEER. The CDR3 covers 14 residues.

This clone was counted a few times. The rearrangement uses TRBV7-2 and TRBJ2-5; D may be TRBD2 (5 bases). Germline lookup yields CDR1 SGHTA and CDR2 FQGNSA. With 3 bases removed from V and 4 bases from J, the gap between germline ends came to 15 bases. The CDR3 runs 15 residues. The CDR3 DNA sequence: TGTGCCAGCAGCTTCCCGGACTCCCGGGGAGAGACCCAGTACTTC. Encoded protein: CASSFPDSRGETQYF.

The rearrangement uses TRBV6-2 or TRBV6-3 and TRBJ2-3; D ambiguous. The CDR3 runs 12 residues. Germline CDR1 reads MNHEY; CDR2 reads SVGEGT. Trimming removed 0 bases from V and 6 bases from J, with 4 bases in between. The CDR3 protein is CASSYSPDTQYF. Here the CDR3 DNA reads TGTGCCAGCAGTTACTCCCCTGATACGCAGTATTTT.

This CDR3 reads CASSLLAGVLETQYF. In nucleotides, the CDR3 is TGTGCCAGCAGCTTACTAGCGGGAGTGCTAGAGACCCAGTACTTC. The rearrangement joins TRBV5-4 to TRBJ2-5, with TRBD2 identical over 11 bases. Trimming took 2 bases from V and 4 from J; bases not matched to a gene: 4. The CDR3 has 15 residues. Germline values: CDR1 SGHNT, CDR2 YYREEE (reference sequence).

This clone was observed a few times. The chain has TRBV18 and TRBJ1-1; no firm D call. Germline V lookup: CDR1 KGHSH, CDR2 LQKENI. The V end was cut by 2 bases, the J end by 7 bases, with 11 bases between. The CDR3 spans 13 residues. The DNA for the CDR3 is TGTGCCAGCTCACCATCTGCTATTCATGAAGCTTTCTTT. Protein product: CASSPSAIHEAFF. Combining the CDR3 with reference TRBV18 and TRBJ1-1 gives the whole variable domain NAGVMQNPRHLVRRRGQEARLRCSPMKGHSHVYWYRQLPEEGLKFMVYLQKENIIDESGMPKERFSAEFPKEGPSILRIQQVVRGDSAAYFCASSPSAIHEAFFGQGTRLTVV.

The chain's CDR3 is CASSLTQTTSYEQYF. In DNA, the CDR3 is TGTGCCAGCAGCTTGACCCAGACTACCTCCTACGAGCAGTACTTC. The chain combines TRBV11-2 with TRBJ2-7; possibly TRBD2 for D (5 bases). Germline values: CDR1 SGHAT, CDR2 FQNNGV. The CDR3 runs to 15 residues. Trimming stripped 3 bases from V and 0 bases from J, with 12 bases between. The variable domain in full, with the rest retrieved from reference TRBV11-2 and TRBJ2-7, is EAGVAQSPRYKIIEKRQSVAFWCNPISGHATLYWYQQILGQGPKLLIQFQNNGVVDDSQLPKDRFSAERLKGVDSTLKIQPAKLEDSAVYLCASSLTQTTSYEQYFGPGTRLTVT.

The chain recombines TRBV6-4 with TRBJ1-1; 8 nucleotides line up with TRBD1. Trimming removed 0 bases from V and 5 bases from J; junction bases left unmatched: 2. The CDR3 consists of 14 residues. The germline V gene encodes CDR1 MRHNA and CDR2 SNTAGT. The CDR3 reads CASSDSNRGTEAFF. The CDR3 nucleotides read TGTGCCAGCAGTGACTCGAACAGGGGGACTGAAGCTTTCTTT.

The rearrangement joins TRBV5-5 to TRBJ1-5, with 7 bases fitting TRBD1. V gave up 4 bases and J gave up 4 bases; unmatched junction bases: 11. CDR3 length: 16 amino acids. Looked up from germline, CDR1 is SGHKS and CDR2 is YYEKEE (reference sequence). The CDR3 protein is CASSEGTDPGNQPQHF. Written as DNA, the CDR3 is TGTGCCAGCAGCGAAGGGACAGATCCGGGGAATCAGCCCCAGCATTTT.

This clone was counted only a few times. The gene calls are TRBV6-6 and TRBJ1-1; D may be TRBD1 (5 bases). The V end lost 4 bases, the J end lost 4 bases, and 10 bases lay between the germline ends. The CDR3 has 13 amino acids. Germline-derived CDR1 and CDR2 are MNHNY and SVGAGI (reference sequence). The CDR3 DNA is TGTGCCAGCAGTTCTCCGGGGGGCACTGAAGCTTTCTTT. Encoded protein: CASSSPGGTEAFF.

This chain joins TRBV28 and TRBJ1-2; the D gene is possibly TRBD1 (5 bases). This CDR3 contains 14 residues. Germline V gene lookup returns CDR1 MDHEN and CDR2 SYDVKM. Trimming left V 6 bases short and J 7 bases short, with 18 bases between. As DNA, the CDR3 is TGTGCCAGCAGCCTTTCACAGGATCCCCGTGGCTACACCTTC. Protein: CASSLSQDPRGYTF.

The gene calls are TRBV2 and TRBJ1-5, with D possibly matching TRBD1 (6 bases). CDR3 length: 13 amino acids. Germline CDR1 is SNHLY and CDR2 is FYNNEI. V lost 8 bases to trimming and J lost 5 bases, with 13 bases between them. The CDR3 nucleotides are TGTGCCAGCGAGGGGGACGCCTATCAGCCCCAGCATTTT. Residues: CASEGDAYQPQHF.

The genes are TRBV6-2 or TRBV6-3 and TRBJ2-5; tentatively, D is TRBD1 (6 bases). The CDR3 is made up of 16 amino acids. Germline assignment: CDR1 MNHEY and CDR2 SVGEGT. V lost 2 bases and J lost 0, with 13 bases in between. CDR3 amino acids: CASSYGTSPYQETQYF. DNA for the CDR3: TGTGCCAGCAGTTACGGGACAAGCCCGTACCAAGAGACCCAGTACTTC.

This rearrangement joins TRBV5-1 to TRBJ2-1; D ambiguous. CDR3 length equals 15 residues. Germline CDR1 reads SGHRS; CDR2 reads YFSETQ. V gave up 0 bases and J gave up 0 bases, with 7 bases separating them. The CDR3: CASSLDGYSYNEQFF. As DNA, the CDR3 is TGCGCCAGCAGCTTGGACGGGTACTCCTACAATGAGCAGTTCTTC. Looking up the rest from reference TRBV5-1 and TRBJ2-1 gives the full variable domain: KAGVTQTPRYLIKTRGQQVTLSCSPISGHRSVSWYQQTPGQGLQFLFEYFSETQRNKGNFPGRFSGRQFSNSRSEMNVSTLELGDSALYLCASSLDGYSYNEQFFGPGTRLTVL.

In DNA form, the CDR3 reads TGTGCCAGCAGCCCCGGGGGGGGGCGCCAAGAGACCCAGTACTTC. Its protein product is CASSPGGGRQETQYF. The gene calls are TRBV7-9 and TRBJ2-5; 8 bases are a match to TRBD2. V shed 5 bases and J 1 base; nucleotides not matched to a gene: 6. The CDR3 extends over 15 amino acids. From germline, CDR1 is SEHNR and CDR2 FQNEAQ (reference sequence).

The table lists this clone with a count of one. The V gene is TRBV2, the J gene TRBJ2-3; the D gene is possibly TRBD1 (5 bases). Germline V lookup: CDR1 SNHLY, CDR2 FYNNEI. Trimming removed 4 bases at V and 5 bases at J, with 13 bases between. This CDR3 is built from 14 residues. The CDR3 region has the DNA TGTGCCAGCAGTGCCAAGGGGTCCCGAGATACGCAGTATTTT. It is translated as CASSAKGSRDTQYF.

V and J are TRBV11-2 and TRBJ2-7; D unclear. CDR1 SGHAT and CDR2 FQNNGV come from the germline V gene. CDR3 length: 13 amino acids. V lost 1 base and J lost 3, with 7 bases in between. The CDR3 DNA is TGTGCCAGCAGCTTAGGAGACATCTACGAGCAGTACTTC. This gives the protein CASSLGDIYEQYF.

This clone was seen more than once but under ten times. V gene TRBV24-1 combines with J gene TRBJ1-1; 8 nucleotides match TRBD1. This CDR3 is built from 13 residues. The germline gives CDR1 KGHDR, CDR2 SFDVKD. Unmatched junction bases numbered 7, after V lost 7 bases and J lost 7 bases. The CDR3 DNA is TGTGCCACCAGGACAGGGGATTGGAGTGAAGCTTTCTTT. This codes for CATRTGDWSEAFF.

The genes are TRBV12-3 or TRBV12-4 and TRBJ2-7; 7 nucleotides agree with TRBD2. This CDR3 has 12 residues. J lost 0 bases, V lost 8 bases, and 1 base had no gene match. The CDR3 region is CASGRASYEQYF. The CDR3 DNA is TGTGCCAGCGGGAGGGCCTCCTACGAGCAGTACTTC.

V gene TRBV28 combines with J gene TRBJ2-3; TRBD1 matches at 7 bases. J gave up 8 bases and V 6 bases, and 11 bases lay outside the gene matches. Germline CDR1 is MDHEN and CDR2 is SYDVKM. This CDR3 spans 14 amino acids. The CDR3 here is CASRPTGPLATQYF. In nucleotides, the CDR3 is TGTGCCAGCAGACCGACAGGGCCCTTAGCTACGCAGTATTTT.

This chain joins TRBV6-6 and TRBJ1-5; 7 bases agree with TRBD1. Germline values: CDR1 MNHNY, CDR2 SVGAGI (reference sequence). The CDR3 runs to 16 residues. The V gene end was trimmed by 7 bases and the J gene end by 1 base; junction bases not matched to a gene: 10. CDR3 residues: CASTPPGGASNQPQHF. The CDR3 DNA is TGTGCCAGCACACCCCCAGGGGGAGCAAGCAATCAGCCCCAGCATTTT.

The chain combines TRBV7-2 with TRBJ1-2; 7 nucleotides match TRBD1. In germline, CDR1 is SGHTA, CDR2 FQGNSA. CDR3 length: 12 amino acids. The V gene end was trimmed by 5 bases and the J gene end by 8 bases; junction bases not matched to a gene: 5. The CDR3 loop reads CASSALRGGYTF. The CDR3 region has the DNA TGTGCCAGCAGCGCCCTCAGGGGGGGCTACACCTTC.

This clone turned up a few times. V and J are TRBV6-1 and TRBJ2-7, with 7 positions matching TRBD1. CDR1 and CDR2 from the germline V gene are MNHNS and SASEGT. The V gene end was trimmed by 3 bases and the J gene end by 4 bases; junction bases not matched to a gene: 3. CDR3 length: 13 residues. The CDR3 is CASSETGPYEQYF. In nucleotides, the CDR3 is TGTGCCAGCAGTGAGACAGGGCCATACGAGCAGTACTTC.

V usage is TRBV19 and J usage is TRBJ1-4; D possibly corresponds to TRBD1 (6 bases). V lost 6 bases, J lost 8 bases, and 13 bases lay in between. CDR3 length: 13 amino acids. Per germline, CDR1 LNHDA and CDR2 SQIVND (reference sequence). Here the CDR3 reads CASRVAGAEKLFF. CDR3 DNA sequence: TGTGCCAGTAGAGTCGCGGGGGCCGAAAAACTGTTTTTT.

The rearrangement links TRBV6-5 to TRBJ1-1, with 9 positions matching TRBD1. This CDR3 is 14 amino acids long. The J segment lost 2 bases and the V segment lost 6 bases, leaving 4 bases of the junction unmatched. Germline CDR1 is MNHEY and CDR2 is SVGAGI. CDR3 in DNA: TGTGCCAGCAGAGGGACAGGGCACAACACTGAAGCTTTCTTT. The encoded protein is CASRGTGHNTEAFF.

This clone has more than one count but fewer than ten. CDR3 bases: TGCGCCAGCAGCCCAGGAGCGGGAGAGACCCAGTACTTC. This encodes CASSPGAGETQYF. The chain has TRBV4-3 and TRBJ2-5; maybe TRBD2 (6 bases). The length of the CDR3 is 13 residues. V lost 4 bases, J lost 4 bases, and 10 bases lay in between. Germline V CDR1 and CDR2: LGHNA, YSLEER.

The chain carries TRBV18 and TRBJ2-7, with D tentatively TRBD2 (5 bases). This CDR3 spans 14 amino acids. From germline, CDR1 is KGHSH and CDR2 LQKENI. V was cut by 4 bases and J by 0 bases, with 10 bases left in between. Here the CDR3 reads CASSRESTSYEQYF. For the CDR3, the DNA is TGTGCCAGCTCACGGGAGTCAACCTCCTACGAGCAGTACTTC.

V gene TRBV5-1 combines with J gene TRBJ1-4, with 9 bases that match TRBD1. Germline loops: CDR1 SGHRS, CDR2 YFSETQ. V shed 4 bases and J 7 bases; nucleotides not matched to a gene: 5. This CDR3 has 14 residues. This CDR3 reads CASSRGTGFEKLFF. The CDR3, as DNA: TGCGCCAGCAGCCGCGGGACAGGGTTTGAAAAACTGTTTTTT.

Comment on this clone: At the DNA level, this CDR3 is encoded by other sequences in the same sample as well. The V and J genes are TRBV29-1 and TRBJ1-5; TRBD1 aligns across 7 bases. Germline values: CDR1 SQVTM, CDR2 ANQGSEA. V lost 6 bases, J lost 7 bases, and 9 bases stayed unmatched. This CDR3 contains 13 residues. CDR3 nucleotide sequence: TGCAGCGTGGGACAGTCCCCGGGGCAGCCCCAGCATTTT. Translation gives CSVGQSPGQPQHF.